This T cell receptor (beta chain) was captured by sequencing in a study of cytomegalovirus exposure and HLA in healthy donors. The PCR was carried out with 60 Vbeta primers and 13 Jbeta primers. Some clones are missing from TCRdb's copy, which holds only in-frame ones; the method was immunoSEQ multiplex PCR. The data hold around 200,000 clones, with 70% to 80% observed a single time. Concerning this clone: What it binds is unknown. A junction end diverges from the germline sequence, so it may reflect a read error.

Despite likely unrecorded immune exposures, the donors were nominally healthy at the time of sampling. The germline V gene encodes CDR1 SEHNR and CDR2 FQNEAQ (reference sequence). The CDR3 is made up of 11 amino acids. Findings of the study overall: On later analysis, the bulk of CMV-associated TCR beta chains appeared to be HLA-restricted.

This clonotype was obtained from a man aged 35-49 years in good health and CMV-seronegative. The material sequenced was PBMCs. The rearrangement uses TRBV7-9 and TRBJ2-1; D ambiguous. The CDR3 nucleotides are TGTGCCAGCAGCTCCTACGATGAGCAGTTCTTC. Protein product: CASSSYDEQFF.